This TCR beta chain came from a study of technical replicates of blood from several donors. V dropped 5 bases and J dropped 1; count of bases not matched to a gene: 12. CDR3 length: 17 amino acids. Germline values: CDR1 SGHVS, CDR2 FQNEAQ. Using immunoSEQ multiplex PCR, the repertoire was profiled, and TCRdb retains in-frame clones only, with some absent. The repertoire consists of around 50,000 clones, with about 95% occurring once and the leading ten covering 0.2% to 0.25%. Input material: T cells isolated from PBMCs. The chain uses TRBV7-8 and TRBJ1-1; TRBD1 agrees at 8 bases. The clonotype was recovered from a human donor in good health. CDR3 coding DNA: TGTGCCAGCAGCCCAACGGGCACCGGGACAGGGAACACTGAAGCTTTCTTT. It encodes CASSPTGTGTGNTEAFF.